This is a list of T cell receptor beta chains from one sample in a study of blood T cell repertoires in COVID-19. Profiled with immunoSEQ multiplex PCR; TCRdb holds only in-frame clones, not every one. The table records 150,000 to 200,000 clones, approximately 90% of them present only once. The sequencing sample was made of peripheral blood. The receptors here all came from a woman younger than 35 who had recovered from COVID-19. CDR3s include the opening cysteine and the closing phenylalanine or tryptophan. The size field is filled for only some rows; it gives once, few, many or a size class.

>-|TRBV5-6
CASRGGSYNEQFF
>-|TRBV2
CASSESGDTEAFF
>-|TRBV6-2/TRBV6-3
CASSSTGTGNQPQHF
>-|TRBV28
CASRQRGSTNEKLFF
>-|TRBV25-1
CASRGAGDSNLQETQYF
>-|TRBV27
CASSFWGRGKAGELFF
>-|TRBV6-5
CASIIEKLFF
>-|TRBV5-1
CASSLGGSSSTDTQYF
>-|TRBV9
CASSVGGGAETQYF
>once|TRBV27
CASSLWEGANTEAFF
>once|TRBV9
CASSVAGRERTGELFF
>-|TRBV6-2/TRBV6-3
CASSPPPGHPNTEAFF
>-|TRBV10-3
CAISRSYSNQPQHF
>-|TRBV24-1
CATSGMGQGSQPQHF
>-|TRBV6-2/TRBV6-3
CASSHGGLAGGVYETQYF
>-|TRBV27
CASSSRLAGYGLEQYF
>-|TRBV5-4
CASSFSGGREQYF
>-|TRBV13
CASSLTGANIQYF
>-|TRBV7-3
CASRPQGAVGTGELFF
>-|TRBV6-5
CASRGQVRNYGYTF
>-|TRBV5-6
CASSRSGLGDNEQFF
>-|TRBV30
CAWSTTSLSYNEQFF
>-|TRBV4-3
CASSQDRRATSYEQYF
>-|TRBV27
CASRGLAGGPRDIQYF
>-|TRBV13
CASSLGQGTYNEQFF
>-|TRBV20-1
CSASGTSGGVRQYF
>-|TRBV6-5
CASSYTETYEQYF
>few|TRBV9
CASSVRGTTNTEAFF
>-|TRBV12-3/TRBV12-4
CASLLAGVNEQFF
>once|TRBV5-3
CANRGLNTEAFF
>-|TRBV27
CASSLTGSEAFF
>-|TRBV4-2
CASSQVQESNYGYTF
>-|TRBV19
CASIGQGFYAEQFF
>-|TRBV20-1
CSASKWTGMNTEAFF
>few|TRBV4-3
CASSQEGGGRGTQYF
>-|TRBV19
CASSRSQKNSNQPQHF
>-|TRBV7-3
CASSPRTSGGTDTQYF
>-|TRBV7-8
CASSLVIAGQRNEQFF
>-|TRBV4-1
CASRPRDTGELFF
>-|TRBV2
CASSVEGMNTEAFF
>-|TRBV18
CASSKEGTGQETQYF
>-|TRBV2
CASIAQGVYNEQFF
>-|TRBV9
CASSVRLAGGVYNEQFF
>-|TRBV6-1
CASSEEAVFSYEQYF
>-|TRBV19
CASSGQKQETQYF